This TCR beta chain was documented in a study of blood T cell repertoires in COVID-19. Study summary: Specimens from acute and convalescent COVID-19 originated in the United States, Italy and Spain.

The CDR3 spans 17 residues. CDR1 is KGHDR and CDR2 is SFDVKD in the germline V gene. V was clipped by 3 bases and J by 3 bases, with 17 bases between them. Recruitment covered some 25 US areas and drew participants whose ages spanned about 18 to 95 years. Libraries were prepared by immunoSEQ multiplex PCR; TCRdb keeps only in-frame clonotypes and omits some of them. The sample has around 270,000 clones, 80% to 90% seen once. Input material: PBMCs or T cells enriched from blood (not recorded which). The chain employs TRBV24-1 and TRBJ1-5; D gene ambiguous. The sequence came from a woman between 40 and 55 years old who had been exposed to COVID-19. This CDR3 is CATSDPGREGNNQPQHF. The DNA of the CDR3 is TGTGCCACCAGTGATCCTGGGAGGGAGGGTAACAATCAGCCCCAGCATTTT.